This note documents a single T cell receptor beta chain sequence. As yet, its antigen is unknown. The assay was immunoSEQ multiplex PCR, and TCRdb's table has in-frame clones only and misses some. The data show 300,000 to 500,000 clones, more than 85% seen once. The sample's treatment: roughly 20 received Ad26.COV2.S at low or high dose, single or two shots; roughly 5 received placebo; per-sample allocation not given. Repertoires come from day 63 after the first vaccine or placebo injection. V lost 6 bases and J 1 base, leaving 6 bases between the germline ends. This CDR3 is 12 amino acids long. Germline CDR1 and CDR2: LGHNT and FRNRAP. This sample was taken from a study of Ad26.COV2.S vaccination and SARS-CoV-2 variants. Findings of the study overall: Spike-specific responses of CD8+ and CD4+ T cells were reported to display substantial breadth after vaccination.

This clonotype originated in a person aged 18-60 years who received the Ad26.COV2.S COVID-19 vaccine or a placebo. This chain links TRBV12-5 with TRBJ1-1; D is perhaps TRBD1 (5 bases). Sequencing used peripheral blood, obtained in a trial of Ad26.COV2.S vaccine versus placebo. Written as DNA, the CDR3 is TGTGCTAGTGGGGGGCGGAACACTGAAGCTTTCTTT. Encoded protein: CASGGRNTEAFF.